This T cell receptor beta chain was found in a study of tumor-infiltrating lymphocytes in primary liver carcinoma. Study as a whole: Surgeons resected the patients' primary liver carcinomas. Study-wide points: The study found tumor-adjacent and tumor-blood pairs overlapped less than tumor region pairs. Since the samples were bulk and unsorted, the CD4+ and CD8+ repertoires were not compared.

This clonotype was observed a handful of times. No antigen is known for it. A much larger clone sits a single nucleotide away, making a read error possible. The CDR3 consists of 14 residues. Germline values: CDR1 LGHNA, CDR2 YNFKEQ. The authors took blood RNA from unsorted whole blood and also extracted germline DNA. They drew about 4.4 milliliters of peripheral blood before surgery. Total RNA (roughly 0.45 ug) served as template for TCR beta cDNA synthesis primed by a constant-region primer. Employing slightly modified ARM-PCR, three nested multiplex PCR rounds were run, and these gave rise to the TCR beta libraries. The first two PCR rounds used TRBV1-TRBV30 forward primers with a C-beta reverse primer, 9 to 10 cycles each. Via MiXCR, TCRdb re-called the multiplex PCR reads, giving one row per CDR3 protein. The table shows just over 300,000 distinct CDR3 sequences, with more than 55% occurring only once.

Sequences were obtained from peripheral blood. The clonotype was recovered from a woman in her 30s with primary liver carcinoma and hepatitis B virus infection. V and J are TRBV4-2 and TRBJ2-5; D is perhaps TRBD2 (5 bases). CDR3 sequence reads: CASSQELGLETHYF. CDR3 DNA: TGTGCCAGCAGCCAAGAACTAGGTCTGGAGACCCATTACTTC.